These 29 T cell receptor beta chains were sequenced from one sample in a study of cytomegalovirus exposure and HLA in healthy donors. The study ran its PCR with 60 Vbeta and 13 Jbeta primers. Produced via immunoSEQ multiplex PCR; TCRdb's table is partial and in-frame only. The sample includes about 170,000 clones, around 80% seen only once; the top ten take about 5%. The sequencing sample was made of PBMCs. The source of these receptors is a woman aged 45 to 65 in good health and CMV-seropositive.

The chain carries TRBV4-1 and TRBJ2-5, with 7 bases aligning to TRBD2. Trimming removed 0 bases from V and 3 bases from J; junction bases left unmatched: 10. This CDR3 is built from 17 residues. Germline V gene lookup returns CDR1 MGHRA and CDR2 YSYEKL. CDR3 in DNA: TGCGCCAGCAGCCAAGAGGGGAGTTGGGCGGGAGAAGAGACCCAGTACTTC. It translates to CASSQEGSWAGEETQYF.

This chain links TRBV25-1 with TRBJ1-1; 9 nucleotides line up with TRBD1. V lost 4 bases to trimming and J lost 3 bases; unmatched junction nucleotides: 6. Germline CDR1 MGHDK, CDR2 SYGVNS. This CDR3 has 15 amino acids. The CDR3 DNA follows: TGTGCCAGCAGTGGTCAAACAGGGGGCTACACTGAAGCTTTCTTT. Protein sequence: CASSGQTGGYTEAFF.

The CDR3 nucleotides read TGTGCCAGCAGCCCCCCCGGACAGGACCTCGGAAACACCATATATTTT. Translating it yields CASSPPGQDLGNTIYF. The chain has TRBV7-9 and TRBJ1-3, with 7 bases fitting TRBD1. Losses at the gene ends were 5 bases for V and 4 bases for J; bases not matched to a gene: 11. The CDR3 length is 16 residues. From germline, CDR1 is SEHNR and CDR2 FQNEAQ (reference sequence).

There are a few counts of this clone. The chain combines TRBV6-1 with TRBJ2-7; D is perhaps TRBD2 (7 bases). Germline V CDR1 and CDR2: MNHNS, SASEGT. Trimming shortened V by 2 bases and J by 2 bases, and 13 bases separated the two germline ends. There are 15 residues in the CDR3. The CDR3, as DNA: TGTGCCAGCAGTGAATATGGGGGGGCCCCCTACGAGCAGTACTTC. Translating gives CASSEYGGAPYEQYF.

V gene TRBV4-1 combines with J gene TRBJ2-1, with D perhaps TRBD2 (6 bases). The CDR3 extends over 18 amino acids. Trimming pared 1 base from V and 9 bases from J, leaving 25 bases between. Germline CDR1 reads MGHRA; CDR2 reads YSYEKL. The DNA for the CDR3 is TGCGCCAGCAGCCAAGGGCGGGGAGGTAGCAGTTGGGATGGTGAGCAGTTCTTC. Translated: CASSQGRGGSSWDGEQFF.

A few counts support this clone. This chain uses TRBV30 with TRBJ1-5, with D maybe TRBD1 (6 bases). The CDR3 consists of 13 residues. The V and J ends lost 5 bases and 4 bases respectively, with 12 bases between them. Looked up from germline, CDR1 is GTSNPN and CDR2 is SVGIG (reference sequence). As DNA, the CDR3 is TGTGCCTGGTCTTTACAGGGAAATCAGCCCCAGCATTTT. It is translated as CAWSLQGNQPQHF.

J is TRBJ2-1 and V is TRBV14, with 10 positions matching TRBD1. J lost 4 bases, V lost 2 bases, and 2 bases had no gene match. Germline-derived CDR1 and CDR2 are SGHDN and FVKESK. This CDR3 spans 15 amino acids. In DNA, the CDR3 is TGTGCCAGCAGCCAAAGGGACAGGGGTTACAATGAGCAGTTCTTC. Translation: CASSQRDRGYNEQFF.

The V and J genes are TRBV2 and TRBJ1-1; 7 bases agree with TRBD1. Looked up from germline, CDR1 is SNHLY and CDR2 is FYNNEI. The CDR3 spans 13 residues. Trimming took 5 bases from V and 3 from J; bases not matched to a gene: 3. CDR3: CASSLDRDTEAFF. DNA of the CDR3: TGTGCCAGCAGTCTTGACAGGGACACTGAAGCTTTCTTT.

This sequence joins TRBV7-2 and TRBJ1-2; 11 positions match TRBD1. The CDR3 spans 14 residues. Germline V gene data show CDR1 as SGHTA and CDR2 as FQGNSA. V lost 5 bases to trimming and J lost 4 bases; unmatched junction nucleotides: 3. CDR3 region: CASSPGTGGYGYTF. CDR3 DNA: TGTGCCAGCAGCCCCGGGACAGGGGGCTATGGCTACACCTTC.

The V call is TRBV6-5, the J call TRBJ2-2; D is perhaps TRBD2 (6 bases). Germline-derived CDR1 and CDR2 are MNHEY and SVGAGI. The V end was cut by 0 bases, the J end by 0 bases, with 8 bases between. This CDR3 has 16 residues. CDR3 in DNA: TGTGCCAGCAGTTACTCGGGGACTTCGAACACCGGGGAGCTGTTTTTT. Protein sequence: CASSYSGTSNTGELFF.

The V and J genes are TRBV7-2 and TRBJ1-3; the D gene is possibly TRBD1 (5 bases). This CDR3 is 16 amino acids long. Trimming removed 5 bases from V and 1 base from J, with 15 bases in between. The germline CDR1 and CDR2 sequences are SGHTA and FQGNSA. Here the CDR3 DNA reads TGTGCCAGCAGCCACAGGATTACCCCGTCTGGAAACACCATATATTTT. It yields the protein CASSHRITPSGNTIYF.

J is TRBJ2-1 and V is TRBV9; D is unclear. CDR3 length equals 14 residues. Between the trimmed V and J ends, which lost 4 bases and 9 bases, there was a span of 17 bases. The V gene's germline CDR1 is SGDLS and CDR2 YYNGEE. This CDR3 reads CASSPLLAGGEQFF. The CDR3 nucleotides are TGTGCCAGCAGCCCCTTGTTGGCCGGCGGTGAGCAGTTCTTC.

The chain is built from TRBV30 and TRBJ1-3, with D perhaps matching TRBD1 (5 bases). Trimming stripped 8 bases from V and 0 bases from J, with 8 bases between. Looked up from germline, CDR1 is GTSNPN and CDR2 is SVGIG (reference sequence). The CDR3 runs to 12 residues. The DNA of the CDR3 is TGTGCCCGCACAGGCTCTGGAAACACCATATATTTT. Residues: CARTGSGNTIYF. The entire variable domain, with the rest obtained from reference TRBV30 and TRBJ1-3, is as follows: SQTIHQWPATLVQPVGSPLSLECTVEGTSNPNLYWYRQAAGRGLQLLFYSVGIGQISSEVPQNLSASRPQDRQFILSSKKLLLSDSGFYLCARTGSGNTIYFGEGSWLTVV.

A note on this clone: An end of the junction does not agree with germline; a read error may underlie this. The chain is built from TRBV7-9 and TRBJ2-3; 9 bases are a match to TRBD2. This CDR3 contains 16 residues. Germline lookup yields CDR1 SEHNR and CDR2 FQNEAQ (reference sequence). The CDR3 sequence: CSSSLDVAGATDTQYF. The DNA for the CDR3 is TGTTCCAGCAGCTTAGACGTAGCGGGAGCGACAGATACGCAGTATTTT.

V usage is TRBV5-1 and J usage is TRBJ2-2; a weak D match, TRBD1 (6 bases). The V gene's germline CDR1 is SGHRS and CDR2 YFSETQ. CDR3 length equals 13 residues. Trimming shortened V by 3 bases and J by 7 bases, and 10 bases separated the two germline ends. Here the CDR3 reads CASSSQGNGELFF. As DNA, the CDR3 is TGCGCCAGCAGCTCACAGGGTAACGGGGAGCTGTTTTTT.

This clone appeared a single time. This chain connects TRBV4-2 to TRBJ2-1, with unresolved D. Germline V gene lookup returns CDR1 LGHNA and CDR2 YNFKEQ. Deletions cut 0 bases from V and 7 bases from J, with 7 bases between. The CDR3 consists of 13 residues. Here the CDR3 DNA reads TGTGCCAGCAGCCAAGATTTGCAGAATGAGCAGTTCTTC. This gives the protein CASSQDLQNEQFF.

This clone was observed a handful of times. The chain uses TRBV27 and TRBJ1-6; D unclear. CDR1 MNHEY and CDR2 SMNVEV come from the germline V gene (reference sequence). V lost 6 bases to trimming and J lost 14 bases, with 11 bases between them. The CDR3 runs 11 residues. The CDR3 nucleotides are TGTGCCAGCAGGGTGGGAGGAACCCTCCACTTT. As protein: CASRVGGTLHF.

The chain uses TRBV6-5 and TRBJ2-7, with TRBD2 as a possible D gene (7 bases). Trimming pared 6 bases from V and 3 bases from J, leaving 18 bases between. The CDR3 contains 15 residues. CDR1 is MNHEY, CDR2 SVGAGI, per germline. As DNA, the CDR3 is TGTGCCAGCAGGAAAACAGGGAGGGGCATCTACGAGCAGTACTTC. Protein sequence: CASRKTGRGIYEQYF.

This rearrangement joins TRBV28 to TRBJ2-3, with 7 nucleotides matching TRBD2. V dropped 5 bases and J dropped 5; count of bases not matched to a gene: 16. The CDR3 spans 17 residues. Germline V gives CDR1 MDHEN, CDR2 SYDVKM. The CDR3: CASSPGAAGEEGDTQYF. Written as DNA, the CDR3 is TGTGCCAGCAGTCCTGGGGCGGCGGGAGAAGAAGGAGATACGCAGTATTTT.

The chain uses TRBV18 and TRBJ2-5; perhaps TRBD2 as D (6 bases). V lost 6 bases and J lost 7, with 18 bases in between. Per germline, CDR1 KGHSH and CDR2 LQKENI. This CDR3 contains 14 residues. CDR3 coding DNA: TGTGCCAGCTCCCAAGCCGGGACTGAGGGGACCCAGTACTTC. Protein product: CASSQAGTEGTQYF.

About this clone itself: Germline is not matched at one junction end, which may reflect a read error. Other DNA sequences in the same sample also yield this CDR3. This rearrangement joins TRBV10-3 to TRBJ2-2, with 8 bases lining up with TRBD1. This CDR3 spans 11 amino acids. CDR1 and CDR2 (germline): ENHRY, SYGVKD. The CDR3 region has the DNA TGTGCCACCGCAGGGGGCCGGGAGCTGTTTTTC. Amino acids: CATAGGRELFF.

This clone appeared once. The gene calls are TRBV7-2 and TRBJ1-5; D is uncertain. The CDR3 spans 14 residues. V was clipped by 1 base and J by 3 bases, with 7 bases between them. Germline CDR1 is SGHTA and CDR2 is FQGNSA. Here the CDR3 reads CASSLVQFNQPQHF. For the CDR3, the DNA is TGTGCCAGCAGCTTAGTCCAGTTCAATCAGCCCCAGCATTTT.

The table lists this clone with a few counts. This rearrangement joins TRBV7-9 to TRBJ2-7, with 8 bases that match TRBD2. CDR1 and CDR2 from the germline V gene are SEHNR and FQNEAQ (reference sequence). The J segment lost 5 bases and the V segment lost 5 bases, leaving 8 bases of the junction unmatched. This CDR3 has 14 residues. CDR3 DNA: TGTGCCAGCAGCCCGAGCGGGAGCGGCAACGAGCAGTACTTC. Translating gives CASSPSGSGNEQYF.

The CDR3 coding sequence is TGTGCCAGCAGTGGCCGGGACAGGACTACCTACGAGCAGTACTTC. Translation gives CASSGRDRTTYEQYF. The rearrangement uses TRBV6-1 and TRBJ2-7, with 8 bases matching TRBD1. In germline, CDR1 is MNHNS, CDR2 SASEGT. This CDR3 has 15 residues. The V and J ends lost 4 bases and 2 bases, in that order; junction bases with no gene match: 7.

This chain uses TRBV5-4 with TRBJ2-5; possibly TRBD2 for D (6 bases). V lost 1 base to trimming and J lost 3 bases, with 13 bases between them. CDR1 and CDR2 (germline): SGHNT, YYREEE (reference sequence). The CDR3 runs to 15 residues. The CDR3 protein is CASSLQGWGEETQYF. Written as DNA, the CDR3 is TGTGCCAGCAGCTTGCAAGGTTGGGGGGAAGAGACCCAGTACTTC.

This chain uses TRBV5-8 with TRBJ1-1; 7 bases are shared with TRBD1. The CDR3 runs 16 residues. Germline V gene sequence: CDR1 SGHTS, CDR2 YDEGEE. After removal of 4 bases from V and 5 bases from J, the junction contained 14 bases not matched to a gene. CDR3 region: CASSRRGQGRETEAFF. CDR3 nucleotide sequence: TGTGCCAGCAGCCGGAGGGGGCAGGGGAGAGAAACTGAAGCTTTCTTT.

The chain recombines TRBV18 with TRBJ2-7; a possible D gene is TRBD1 (6 bases). The V end lost 4 bases, the J end lost 5 bases, and 12 bases lay between the germline ends. Germline values: CDR1 KGHSH, CDR2 LQKENI. The CDR3 extends over 13 amino acids. CDR3 region: CASSRAGVHEQYF. CDR3 coding DNA: TGTGCCAGCTCACGAGCAGGGGTCCACGAGCAGTACTTC.

The chain carries TRBV19 and TRBJ1-5, with a possible D match to TRBD1 (5 bases). The germline V gene has CDR1 LNHDA and CDR2 SQIVND (reference sequence). V lost 5 bases, J lost 6 bases, and 8 bases lay in between. This CDR3 is 12 amino acids long. The CDR3, as DNA: TGTGCCAGTAGTCTCAGGGTTCAGCCCCAGCATTTT. Residues: CASSLRVQPQHF. The entire variable domain, with the rest obtained from reference TRBV19 and TRBJ1-5, is as follows: DGGITQSPKYLFRKEGQNVTLSCEQNLNHDAMYWYRQDPGQGLRLIYYSQIVNDFQKGDIAEGYSVSREKKESFPLTVTSAQKNPTAFYLCASSLRVQPQHFGDGTRLSIL.

The V and J genes are TRBV19 and TRBJ2-1; D gene unclear. Deletions cut 3 bases from V and 10 bases from J, with 7 bases between. The CDR3 spans 11 residues. The germline gives CDR1 LNHDA, CDR2 SQIVND (reference sequence). Here the CDR3 reads CASSMFLEQFF. The DNA of the CDR3 is TGTGCCAGTAGTATGTTTTTAGAGCAGTTCTTC.